The entry that follows covers one T cell receptor beta chain sequence. The data originate from a study of blood T cell repertoires in COVID-19. Study background: The samples span acute and convalescent COVID-19 from the United States, Italy and Spain.

The table came from immunoSEQ multiplex PCR; TCRdb's copy has only in-frame clones and leaves some out. This sample carries around 100,000 clones, roughly four fifths of them seen once, and the ten largest clones take around 4.8%. The CDR3 extends over 14 amino acids. The ends lost 4 bases at V and 7 bases at J; junction bases unmatched: 7. Germline assignment: CDR1 LGHNT and CDR2 FRNRAP. V usage is TRBV12-5 and J usage is TRBJ1-2, with 9 nucleotides matching TRBD1. The source material was peripheral blood. The sequence was obtained from a man between 60 and 70 years old with acute or convalescent COVID-19. CDR3 in DNA: TGTGCTAGTGGTTCTGGACAGGGGTTTTTTGGCTACACCTTC. Translated: CASGSGQGFFGYTF.